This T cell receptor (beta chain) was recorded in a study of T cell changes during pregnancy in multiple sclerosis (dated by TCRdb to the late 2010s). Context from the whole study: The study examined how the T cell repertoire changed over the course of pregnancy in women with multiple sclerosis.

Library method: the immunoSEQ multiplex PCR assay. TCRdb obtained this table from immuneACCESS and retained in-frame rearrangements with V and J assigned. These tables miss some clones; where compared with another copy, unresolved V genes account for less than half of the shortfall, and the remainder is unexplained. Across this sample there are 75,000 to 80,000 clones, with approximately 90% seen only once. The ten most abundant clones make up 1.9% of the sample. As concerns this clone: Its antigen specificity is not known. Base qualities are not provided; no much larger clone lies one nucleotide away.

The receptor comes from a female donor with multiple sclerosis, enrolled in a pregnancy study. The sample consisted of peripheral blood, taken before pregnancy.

The CDR3 protein: CASSPSGDRGDEQYF. The nucleotide sequence reads as follows: TGTGCCAGCAGCCCAAGCGGGGACAGGGGAGATGAGCAGTACTTC. Recombination joined TRBV28 with TRBJ2-7; 10 bases in the middle match TRBD1. The CDR1 and CDR2 encoded by the germline V gene are MDHEN and SYDVKM. Trimming leaves V shorter by 6 bases and J shorter by 7 bases, with the junction holding 12 bases beyond the gene matches. Reading from cysteine to phenylalanine, the CDR3 counts 15 amino acids. CDR3 DNA is the only sequence kept; it has 45 bases, read in frame from the first base.